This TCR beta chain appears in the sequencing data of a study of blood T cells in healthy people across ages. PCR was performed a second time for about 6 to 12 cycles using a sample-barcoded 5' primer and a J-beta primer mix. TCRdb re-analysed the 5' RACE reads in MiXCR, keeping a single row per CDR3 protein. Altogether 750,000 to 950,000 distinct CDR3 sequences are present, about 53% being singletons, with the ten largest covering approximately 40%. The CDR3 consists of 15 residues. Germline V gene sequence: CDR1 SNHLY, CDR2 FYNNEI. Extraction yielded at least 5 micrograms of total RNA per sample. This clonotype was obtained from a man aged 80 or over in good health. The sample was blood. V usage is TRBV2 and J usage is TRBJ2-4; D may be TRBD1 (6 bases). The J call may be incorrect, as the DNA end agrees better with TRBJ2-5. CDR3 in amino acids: CASSDRGRLRETQYF. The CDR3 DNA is TGTGCCAGCAGTGACAGGGGAAGGTTGAGAGAGACCCAGTACTTC.